The 32 T cell receptor beta chains below all came from one sample that was sequenced in a study of T-cell reconstitution after alpha-beta-depleted transplantation in children. Preparation of the TCRbeta library involved a method that used unique molecular identifiers. TCRdb used MiXCR to reprocess the PCR reads, holding one entry per CDR3 protein. Here the sample spans about 640,000 distinct CDR3 sequences, around 17% being singletons. The sequences come from PBMCs from the stem cell graft donor, collected from the stem cell graft. The receptors here all came from a human donor who donated a stem cell graft to a child with acute myeloid leukemia.

This clonotype has just a few counts. This chain connects TRBV12-3 or TRBV12-4 to TRBJ1-1; D is unresolved. CDR3 size: 15 residues. Trimming cost V 5 bases and J 5 bases, with 18 bases left between them. The CDR3 DNA reads TGTGCCAGCAGTCCAACTACCGGGATCGGGACTGAAGCTTTCTTT. Protein product: CASSPTTGIGTEAFF.

This clonotype was counted many times. The chain is built from TRBV29-1 and TRBJ2-3; possible D gene TRBD2, 5 bases. Germline assignment: CDR1 SQVTM and CDR2 ANQGSEA. Trimming cost V 3 bases and J 0 bases, with 22 bases left between them. The CDR3 contains 18 residues. CDR3 DNA: TGCAGCGTTGAGCGTGGTACAGACTATACCTCTAGCACAGATACGCAGTATTTT. This gives the protein CSVERGTDYTSSTDTQYF.

This rearrangement joins TRBV12-3 or TRBV12-4 to TRBJ1-1; D is perhaps TRBD1 (6 bases). Trimming pared 4 bases from V and 4 bases from J, leaving 10 bases between. There are 13 residues in the CDR3. DNA for the CDR3: TGTGCCAGCAGTTCAGGACAGCCCACTGAAGCTTTCTTT. Protein product: CASSSGQPTEAFF.

The chain has TRBV7-2 and TRBJ2-7; the match to TRBD2 covers 12 bases. Germline lookup yields CDR1 SGHTA and CDR2 FQGNSA. V was pared by 5 bases and J by 2 bases, with 7 bases of the junction left unmatched. This CDR3 contains 16 residues. CDR3 bases: TGTGCCAGCAGCGTCACCTCTAGCGGGGGGGCCTACGAGCAGTACTTC. Translation: CASSVTSSGGAYEQYF.

Only a few counts were recorded for this clonotype. The chain recombines TRBV7-2 with TRBJ1-4, with 7 bases fitting TRBD1. V gave up 2 bases and J gave up 10 bases; unmatched junction bases: 10. Germline CDR1 is SGHTA and CDR2 is FQGNSA. CDR3 length equals 15 residues. The CDR3 DNA reads TGTGCCAGCAGCTTAACACGGACAGGTTCCAGAAAACTGTTTTTT. Translated: CASSLTRTGSRKLFF.

The V call is TRBV28, the J call TRBJ1-2; D call uncertain. The germline gives CDR1 MDHEN, CDR2 SYDVKM. This CDR3 comprises 12 residues. The V end was cut by 3 bases, the J end by 7 bases, with 9 bases between. DNA for the CDR3: TGTGCCAGCAGTTTGCCGGGAGCTGGCTACACCTTC. Translating it yields CASSLPGAGYTF.

This chain uses TRBV6-2 or TRBV6-3 with TRBJ2-5, with 7 bases fitting TRBD2. Germline loops: CDR1 MNHEY, CDR2 SVGEGT. CDR3 length: 11 amino acids. Germline trimming cut 5 bases from V and 7 bases from J; bases unmatched to any gene: 1. This CDR3 reads CASSGGGTQYF. The CDR3 DNA is TGTGCCAGCAGTGGCGGGGGGACCCAGTACTTC.

In its sample, this clonotype was seen many times. V and J are TRBV7-2 and TRBJ2-5, with D uncertain. The CDR3 is 15 amino acids. Germline CDR1 and CDR2: SGHTA and FQGNSA. V was cut by 0 bases and J by 5 bases, with 13 bases left in between. The chain's CDR3 is CASSLAKTPRETQYF. CDR3 sequence (DNA): TGTGCCAGCAGCTTAGCGAAAACCCCCAGGGAGACCCAGTACTTC.

This clonotype was counted between two and nine times. The J gene is TRBJ2-4, the V gene TRBV5-1; 7 positions match TRBD1. Germline V gene data show CDR1 as SGHRS and CDR2 as YFSETQ. After removal of 2 bases from V and 8 bases from J, the junction contained 4 bases not matched to a gene. The CDR3 totals 13 residues. CDR3 bases: TGCGCCAGCAGCTTCTTGGGACAGTACATTCAGTACTTC. This gives the protein CASSFLGQYIQYF.

The chain joins TRBV11-2 to TRBJ1-4, with TRBD1 matching over 7 bases. The CDR3 consists of 15 residues. Germline CDR1 is SGHAT and CDR2 is FQNNGV. V trimming: 5 bases; J trimming: 7 bases; junction bases outside the gene matches: 10. The CDR3 spells CASSPTGTVGEKLFF. CDR3 DNA sequence: TGTGCCAGCAGCCCGACGGGGACAGTCGGTGAAAAACTGTTTTTT.

This clonotype was picked up many times. DNA for the CDR3: TGCAGCGTCCCAAAAGAAACTAGCGTTAACTACGAGCAGTACTTC. Translation: CSVPKETSVNYEQYF. This chain links TRBV29-1 with TRBJ2-7, with 7 bases that match TRBD2. J was trimmed by 3 bases and V by 6 bases; bases with no gene match: 14. The CDR3 sequence is 15 residues long. Germline V gene data show CDR1 as SQVTM and CDR2 as ANQGSEA.

This clonotype was seen a few times. This chain joins TRBV15 and TRBJ2-1, with 12 bases fitting TRBD2. Germline V gives CDR1 LNHNV, CDR2 YYDKDF (reference sequence). The CDR3 is 15 amino acids. Losses at the gene ends were 1 base for V and 14 bases for J; bases not matched to a gene: 9. The CDR3 loop is CATSRGASGGADEFF. The CDR3 bases are TGTGCCACCAGCAGAGGGGCTAGCGGGGGGGCCGATGAGTTCTTC.

This clonotype was found a few times. The V and J genes are TRBV5-1 and TRBJ2-3, with 9 bases lining up with TRBD1. Per the germline V gene, CDR1 is SGHRS and CDR2 is YFSETQ. This CDR3 is 14 amino acids long. The V gene end was trimmed by 4 bases and the J gene end by 6 bases; junction bases not matched to a gene: 6. CDR3 sequence reads: CASSRWTGADTQYF. In DNA, the CDR3 is TGCGCCAGCAGCCGGTGGACAGGGGCGGATACGCAGTATTTT.

The rearrangement links TRBV20-1 to TRBJ2-1; D might be TRBD1 (5 bases). V was trimmed by 2 bases and J by 4 bases, leaving 15 bases between them. CDR1 and CDR2 (germline): DFQATT, SNEGSKA (reference sequence). CDR3 length equals 15 residues. CDR3 coding DNA: TGCAGTGCTAGAAGGGGCACAGGCTTTTACAATGAGCAGTTCTTC. This codes for CSARRGTGFYNEQFF.

V and J are TRBV7-9 and TRBJ1-1; TRBD1 matches 8 bases. V was pared by 6 bases and J by 4 bases, with 7 bases of the junction left unmatched. Germline CDR1 reads SEHNR; CDR2 reads FQNEAQ (reference sequence). The CDR3 sequence is 14 residues long. This CDR3 reads CASSSGGKTTEAFF. In DNA form, the CDR3 reads TGTGCCAGCAGTTCAGGGGGCAAAACCACTGAAGCTTTCTTT. The full variable domain, its missing parts supplied by reference TRBV7-9 and TRBJ1-1, is DTGVSQNPRHKITKRGQNVTFRCDPISEHNRLYWYRQTLGQGPEFLTYFQNEAQLEKSRLLSDRFSAERPKGSFSTLEIQRTEQGDSAMYLCASSSGGKTTEAFFGQGTRLTVV.

In its sample, this clonotype was seen many times. The chain uses TRBV6-1 and TRBJ1-1, with D perhaps matching TRBD1 (6 bases). Germline V gene data show CDR1 as MNHNS and CDR2 as SASEGT. The CDR3 length is 16 residues. The germline V and J ends were trimmed by 7 bases and 5 bases, with 23 bases remaining between them. CDR3 DNA sequence: TGTGCCAGCATCCCGCGGCCAGGGGCTCGTATGACTGAAGCTTTCTTT. Protein product: CASIPRPGARMTEAFF.

This chain uses TRBV20-1 with TRBJ1-5, with D hard to call. This CDR3 is 14 amino acids long. Trimming shortened V by 1 base and J by 0 bases, and 7 bases separated the two germline ends. Per germline, CDR1 DFQATT and CDR2 SNEGSKA (reference sequence). CDR3 amino acids: CSARGKNSNQPQHF. CDR3 coding DNA: TGCAGTGCTAGAGGGAAGAATAGCAATCAGCCCCAGCATTTT.

This clonotype has at least ten counts. The CDR3 sequence: CSAPQGWGTGSNQPQHF. CDR3 in DNA: TGCAGTGCTCCTCAAGGTTGGGGGACAGGGAGTAATCAGCCCCAGCATTTT. This rearrangement joins TRBV20-1 to TRBJ1-5; the match to TRBD1 covers 9 bases. CDR3 length: 17 residues. V shed 5 bases, J shed 4 bases, and the junction held 15 bases outside the gene matches. Germline V gene data show CDR1 as DFQATT and CDR2 as SNEGSKA (reference sequence).

This rearrangement joins TRBV6-1 to TRBJ2-2; a weak D match, TRBD1 (6 bases). Germline CDR1 reads MNHNS; CDR2 reads SASEGT. CDR3 length: 16 amino acids. With 6 bases removed from V and 0 bases from J, the gap between germline ends came to 14 bases. CDR3 amino acids: CASRFRGQTNTGELFF. In DNA, the CDR3 is TGTGCCAGCAGATTCCGGGGACAAACGAACACCGGGGAGCTGTTTTTT.

This clonotype was detected many times. The CDR3 here is CAIRGAYSYNEQFF. The CDR3 DNA reads as TGTGCCATCCGGGGAGCTTACTCCTACAATGAGCAGTTCTTC. This chain links TRBV15 with TRBJ2-1; tentatively, D is TRBD2 (5 bases). CDR1 and CDR2 (germline): LNHNV, YYDKDF (reference sequence). Trimming left V 10 bases short and J 0 bases short, with 13 bases between. The CDR3 has 14 residues.

As to this clonotype: This may arise from a read error, as a much more abundant clone is one base away. V gene TRBV20-1 combines with J gene TRBJ2-3; D perhaps matches TRBD2 (7 bases). The V gene's germline CDR1 is DFQATT and CDR2 SNEGSKA (reference sequence). Trimming removed 5 bases at V and 3 bases at J, with 15 bases between. This CDR3 is built from 14 residues. CDR3 loop: CSALNGGQTDTQYF. Written as DNA, the CDR3 is TGCAGTGCTTTGAACGGGGGGCAGACAGATACGCAGTATTTT.

The V gene is TRBV27, the J gene TRBJ2-7; 9 nucleotides align to TRBD2. Germline assignment: CDR1 MNHEY and CDR2 SMNVEV (reference sequence). CDR3 size: 13 residues. The CDR3 nucleotides are TGTGCTAGTAGGCTAGCGGGATCCTACGAGCAGTACGTC. Translation gives CASRLAGSYEQYV.

In this sample, this clonotype turned up a few times. Here the CDR3 reads CSVEGSGTQETQYF. The DNA for the CDR3 is TGCAGCGTTGAAGGGTCGGGGACGCAAGAGACCCAGTACTTC. V gene TRBV29-1 combines with J gene TRBJ2-5; tentatively, D is TRBD1 or TRBD2 (5 bases each). CDR3 length: 14 residues. The V gene's germline CDR1 is SQVTM and CDR2 ANQGSEA. The V gene lost 1 base and the J gene lost 2 bases, with 11 bases spanning the gap. Full variable domain (rest looked up from reference TRBV29-1 and TRBJ2-5): SAVISQKPSRDICQRGTSLTIQCQVDSQVTMMFWYRQQPGQSLTLIATANQGSEATYESGFVIDKFPISRPNLTFSTLTVSNMSPEDSSIYLCSVEGSGTQETQYFGPGTRLLVL.

This clonotype was observed at least ten times. The V gene is TRBV6-1, the J gene TRBJ1-1, with a weak D call TRBD1 (6 bases). The CDR3 consists of 16 residues. V lost 10 bases to trimming and J lost 4 bases, with 25 bases between them. Germline V CDR1 and CDR2: MNHNS, SASEGT. CDR3 amino acids: CATLRKSTGRGTEAFF. For the CDR3, the DNA is TGTGCCACCTTGAGAAAGAGTACAGGGCGAGGCACTGAAGCTTTCTTT.

This clonotype showed up many times. Here the CDR3 reads CSGIPSAAVNTEAFF. The CDR3 bases are TGCAGCGGTATCCCCTCCGCAGCCGTGAACACTGAAGCTTTCTTT. The chain recombines TRBV29-1 with TRBJ1-1; D is uncertain. CDR3 length: 15 amino acids. Trimming pared 7 bases from V and 0 bases from J, leaving 18 bases between. The germline V gene has CDR1 SQVTM and CDR2 ANQGSEA.

This clonotype has ten or more counts. J is TRBJ1-2 and V is TRBV5-5; the match to TRBD1 covers 8 bases. CDR3 size: 16 residues. The germline V gene encodes CDR1 SGHKS and CDR2 YYEKEE (reference sequence). Trimming at V came to 3 bases and at J to 4 bases, leaving 11 bases not matched to a gene. In DNA, the CDR3 is TGTGCCAGCAGCTGCTGCCTCGGACAGGGAATCTATGGCTACACCTTC. Residues: CASSCCLGQGIYGYTF.

This clonotype was seen at least ten times. J is TRBJ1-5 and V is TRBV20-1; 8 positions agree with TRBD1. The CDR3 covers 15 residues. Germline assignment: CDR1 DFQATT and CDR2 SNEGSKA (reference sequence). V lost 3 bases to trimming and J lost 4 bases; unmatched junction nucleotides: 8. CDR3 DNA sequence: TGCAGTGCTAGGACGATGCAGGGGGCAAATCAGCCCCAGCATTTT. It encodes CSARTMQGANQPQHF.

This clonotype has only a few counts. The gene calls are TRBV21-1 and TRBJ1-4. TRBV21-1 is an annotated pseudogene. The CDR3 covers 16 residues. In nucleotides, the CDR3 is TGTGCCACCCTAAATGGGCCTTCTGCAACTAATGAAAAACTGTTTTTT. Residues: CATLNGPSATNEKLFF.

This clonotype was seen many times. The chain carries TRBV7-2 and TRBJ1-2; TRBD1 might be the D (5 bases). The CDR3 has 15 amino acids. The V gene's germline CDR1 is SGHTA and CDR2 FQGNSA. V was shortened by 4 bases and J by 5 bases, with 17 bases between the two germline ends. CDR3 in DNA: TGTGCCAGCAGCTCTGTAGGGACGGCGACTTATGGCTACACCTTC. It translates to CASSSVGTATYGYTF. Together with reference TRBV7-2 and TRBJ1-2, the CDR3 gives the full variable domain: GAGVSQSPSNKVTEKGKDVELRCDPISGHTALYWYRQSLGQGLEFLIYFQGNSAPDKSGLPSDRFSAERTGGSVSTLTIQRTQQEDSAVYLCASSSVGTATYGYTFGSGTRLTVV.

This clonotype was seen ten or more times. The chain recombines TRBV7-2 with TRBJ2-2; D assignment may be TRBD1 or TRBD2 (5 bases each). Per the germline V gene, CDR1 is SGHTA and CDR2 is FQGNSA. Trimming took 5 bases from V and 6 from J, leaving 13 bases between them. CDR3 size: 14 residues. The CDR3 DNA sequence: TGTGCCAGCAGCCGGGGACCGGATTCCGGGGAGCTGTTTTTT. Amino acids: CASSRGPDSGELFF.

The sample holds many counts of this clonotype. The V gene is TRBV5-5, the J gene TRBJ1-2; maybe TRBD1 (6 bases). The germline V gene has CDR1 SGHKS and CDR2 YYEKEE (reference sequence). The CDR3 has 15 amino acids. Trimming removed 0 bases from V and 4 bases from J, with 13 bases in between. CDR3 residues: CASSLANRGAYGYTF. Here the CDR3 DNA reads TGTGCCAGCAGCTTGGCCAACCGGGGGGCCTATGGCTACACCTTC. The variable domain in full, completed from reference TRBV5-5 and TRBJ1-2, reads DAGVTQSPTHLIKTRGQQVTLRCSPISGHKSVSWYQQVLGQGPQFIFQYYEKEERGRGNFPDRFSARQFPNYSSELNVNALLLGDSALYLCASSLANRGAYGYTFGSGTRLTVV.

The V call is TRBV24-1, the J call TRBJ2-1; 7 bases align to TRBD2. V was pared by 9 bases and J by 5 bases, with 9 bases of the junction left unmatched. CDR1 is KGHDR, CDR2 SFDVKD, per germline. This CDR3 is built from 14 residues. DNA of the CDR3: TGTGCCACCGAGGGAGGGGTTTTAGACAATGAGCAGTTCTTC. This encodes CATEGGVLDNEQFF.